This T cell receptor beta chain comes out of a study of blood T cell repertoires in COVID-19. In the study overall: Italy, Spain and the United States were the sources of the convalescent and acute COVID-19 samples. PBMCs, B-cell-depleted T cells, or T cells provided the cDNA or gDNA that made up the material.

In the study's own analysis: Quantification of nucleated cells was approximated via reference gene primer amplification. TCRdb's table, derived via immunoSEQ multiplex PCR, lists solely in-frame clones and lacks some. V and J calls and clone size are given by that table; D and trimming were obtained from the DNA. The sample consists of around 130,000 clones, around 80% of them appearing once. J was trimmed by 5 bases and V by 1 base; bases with no gene match: 4. This CDR3 contains 14 residues. This clone occurred once. The V gene is TRBV5-7, the J gene TRBJ1-2, with 8 nucleotides matching TRBD1. Being an ORF, TRBV5-7 has a function that is uncertain. The material sequenced was PBMCs or T cells enriched from blood (not recorded which). This clonotype was obtained from a man aged 35 to 55 with acute COVID-19. The CDR3 DNA sequence: TGTGCCAGCAGCTTGACAGGGGGGGGTTATGGCTACACCTTC. It translates to CASSLTGGGYGYTF.